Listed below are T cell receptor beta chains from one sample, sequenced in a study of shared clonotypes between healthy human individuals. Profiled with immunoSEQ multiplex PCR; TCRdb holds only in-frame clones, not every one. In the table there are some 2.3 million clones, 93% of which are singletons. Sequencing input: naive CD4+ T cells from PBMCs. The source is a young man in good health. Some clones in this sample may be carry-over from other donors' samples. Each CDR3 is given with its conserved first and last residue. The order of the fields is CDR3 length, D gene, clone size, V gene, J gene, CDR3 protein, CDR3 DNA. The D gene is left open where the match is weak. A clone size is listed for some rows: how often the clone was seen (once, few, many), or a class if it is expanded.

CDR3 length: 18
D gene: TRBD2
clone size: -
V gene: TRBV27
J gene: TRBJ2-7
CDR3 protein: CASSSPGGGRGAYSRQYF
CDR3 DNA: TGTGCCAGCAGTTCCCCCGGTGGTGGGCGGGGGGCCTACAGCCGCCAGTACTTC

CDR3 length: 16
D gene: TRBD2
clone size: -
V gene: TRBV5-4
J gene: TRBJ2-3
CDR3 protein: CASSPGTSGGTDTQYF
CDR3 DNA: TGTGCCAGCAGCCCTGGGACTAGCGGGGGCACAGATACGCAGTATTTT

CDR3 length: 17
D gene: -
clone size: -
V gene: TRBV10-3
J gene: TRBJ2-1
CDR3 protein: CAISERPSTSSYNEQFF
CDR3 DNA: TGTGCCATCAGTGAGAGGCCGAGCACGAGCTCCTACAATGAGCAGTTCTTC

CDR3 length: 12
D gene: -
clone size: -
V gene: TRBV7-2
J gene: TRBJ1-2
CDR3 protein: CASSSTGAGYTF
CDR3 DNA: TGTGCCAGCAGCTCGACAGGAGCTGGCTACACCTTC

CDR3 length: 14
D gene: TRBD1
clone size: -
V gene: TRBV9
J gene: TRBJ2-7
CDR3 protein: CASSVGTGEYEQYF
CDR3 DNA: TGTGCCAGCAGCGTCGGGACAGGGGAGTACGAGCAGTACTTC

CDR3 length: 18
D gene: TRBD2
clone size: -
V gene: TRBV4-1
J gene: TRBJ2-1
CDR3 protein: CASSQDPGTSGRRNEQFF
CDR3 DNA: TGCGCCAGCAGCCAAGATCCTGGGACTAGCGGGAGAAGAAATGAGCAGTTCTTC

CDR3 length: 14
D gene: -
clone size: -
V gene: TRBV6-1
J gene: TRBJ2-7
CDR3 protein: CASTVTEGGYEQYF
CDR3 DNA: TGTGCCAGCACCGTTACAGAGGGTGGCTACGAGCAGTACTTC

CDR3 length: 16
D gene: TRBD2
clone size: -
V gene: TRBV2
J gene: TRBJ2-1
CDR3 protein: CASSQGGTSGYNEQFF
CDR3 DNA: TGTGCCAGCAGCCAGGGGGGGACTAGCGGGTACAATGAGCAGTTCTTC

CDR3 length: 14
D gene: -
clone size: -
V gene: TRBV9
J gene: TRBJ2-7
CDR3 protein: CASSVVASSYEQYF
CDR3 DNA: TGTGCCAGCAGCGTAGTGGCGAGCTCCTACGAGCAGTACTTC

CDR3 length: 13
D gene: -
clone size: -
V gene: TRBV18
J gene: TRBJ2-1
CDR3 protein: CASSPRLGDEQFF
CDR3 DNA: TGTGCCAGCTCACCAAGGTTAGGAGATGAGCAGTTCTTC

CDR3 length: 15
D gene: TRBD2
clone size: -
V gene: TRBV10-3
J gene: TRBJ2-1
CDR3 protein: CAISEGTSGYNEEFF
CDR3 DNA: TGTGCCATCAGTGAGGGGACTAGCGGATACAATGAGGAGTTCTTC

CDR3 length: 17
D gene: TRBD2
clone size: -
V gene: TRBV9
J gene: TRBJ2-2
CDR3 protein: CASSVFPGTSVTGELFF
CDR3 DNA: TGTGCCAGCAGCGTATTTCCCGGGACTAGCGTCACCGGGGAGCTGTTTTTT

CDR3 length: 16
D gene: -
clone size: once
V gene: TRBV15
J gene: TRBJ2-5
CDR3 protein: CATSRTAAMSQETQYF
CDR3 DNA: TGTGCCACCAGCAGAACGGCAGCTATGTCCCAAGAGACCCAGTACTTC

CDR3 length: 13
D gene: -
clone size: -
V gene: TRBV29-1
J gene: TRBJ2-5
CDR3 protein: CSVDNRAGETQYF
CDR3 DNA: TGCAGCGTGGATAACCGTGCGGGGGAGACCCAGTACTTC

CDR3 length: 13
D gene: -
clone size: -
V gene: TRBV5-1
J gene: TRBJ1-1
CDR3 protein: CASRGQPNTEAFF
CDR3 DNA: TGCGCCAGCAGAGGGCAGCCGAACACTGAAGCTTTCTTT

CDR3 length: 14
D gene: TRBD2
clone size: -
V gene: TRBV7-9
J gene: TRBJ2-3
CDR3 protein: CANRVGGDADTQYF
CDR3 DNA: TGTGCCAACCGGGTCGGGGGGGACGCAGATACGCAGTATTTT

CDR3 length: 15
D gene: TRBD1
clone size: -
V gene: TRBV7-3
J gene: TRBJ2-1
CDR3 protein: CASSSQDRHQNEQFF
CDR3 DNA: TGTGCCAGCAGTTCTCAGGACAGGCACCAAAATGAGCAGTTCTTC

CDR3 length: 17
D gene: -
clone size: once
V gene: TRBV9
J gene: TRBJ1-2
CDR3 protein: CASSAPRPGRKNYGYTF
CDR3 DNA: TGTGCCAGCAGCGCACCCCGGCCGGGACGTAAGAACTATGGCTACACCTTC

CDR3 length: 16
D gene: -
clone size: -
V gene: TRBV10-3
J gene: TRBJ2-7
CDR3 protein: CAISESETLGSYEQYF
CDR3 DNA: TGTGCCATCAGTGAGTCCGAGACTCTCGGATCCTACGAGCAGTACTTC

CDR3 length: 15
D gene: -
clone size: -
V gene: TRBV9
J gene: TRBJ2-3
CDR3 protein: CASSASSGSTDTQYF
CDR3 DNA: TGTGCCAGCAGCGCTTCAAGCGGGAGCACAGATACGCAGTATTTT

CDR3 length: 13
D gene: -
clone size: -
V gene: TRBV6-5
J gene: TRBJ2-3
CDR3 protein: CASKLRSTDTQYF
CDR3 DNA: TGTGCCAGTAAACTCAGAAGCACAGATACGCAGTATTTT

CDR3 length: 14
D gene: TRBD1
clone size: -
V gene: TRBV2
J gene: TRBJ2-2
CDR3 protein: CASRGTGRTGELFF
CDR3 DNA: TGTGCCAGCCGAGGGACAGGCCGAACCGGGGAGCTGTTTTTT

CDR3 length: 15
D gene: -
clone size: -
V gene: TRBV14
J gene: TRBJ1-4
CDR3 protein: CASSPKARGLEKLFF
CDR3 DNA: TGTGCCAGCAGCCCGAAGGCCCGGGGCCTCGAAAAACTGTTTTTT

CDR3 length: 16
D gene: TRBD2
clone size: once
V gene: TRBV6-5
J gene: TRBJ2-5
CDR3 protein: CASSYSSGRAGETQYF
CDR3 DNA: TGTGCCAGCAGTTACTCCAGCGGGAGGGCCGGGGAGACCCAGTACTTC

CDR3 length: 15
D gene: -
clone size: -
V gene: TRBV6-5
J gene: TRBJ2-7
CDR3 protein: CASSYSFSNFYEQYF
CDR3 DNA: TGTGCCAGCAGTTACTCATTTTCCAATTTCTACGAGCAGTACTTC

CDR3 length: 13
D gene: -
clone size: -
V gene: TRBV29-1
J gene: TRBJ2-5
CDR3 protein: CSVEDKGVETQYF
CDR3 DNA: TGCAGCGTTGAAGATAAGGGGGTCGAGACCCAGTACTTC

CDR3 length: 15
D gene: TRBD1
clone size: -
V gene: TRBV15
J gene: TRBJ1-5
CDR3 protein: CATSRAGTGGQPQHF
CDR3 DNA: TGTGCCACCAGCAGAGCTGGGACAGGGGGGCAGCCCCAGCATTTT

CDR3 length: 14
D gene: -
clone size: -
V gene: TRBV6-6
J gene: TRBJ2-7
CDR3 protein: CASSYPGTSYEQYF
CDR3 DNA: TGTGCCAGCAGTTACCCGGGGACGTCCTACGAGCAGTACTTC

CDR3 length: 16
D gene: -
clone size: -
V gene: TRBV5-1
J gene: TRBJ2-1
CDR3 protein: CASSLSAGSVYNEQFF
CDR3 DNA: TGCGCCAGCAGCTTGAGCGCGGGATCGGTGTACAATGAGCAGTTCTTC

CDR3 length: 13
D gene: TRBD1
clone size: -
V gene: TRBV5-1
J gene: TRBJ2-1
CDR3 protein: CASAEGAGDQQFF
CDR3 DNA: TGCGCCAGCGCTGAGGGGGCAGGGGACCAGCAGTTCTTC

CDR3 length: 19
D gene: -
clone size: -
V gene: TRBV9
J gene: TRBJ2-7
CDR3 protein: CASSVGRTGRQRDFYEQYF
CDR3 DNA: TGTGCCAGCAGCGTGGGGAGGACAGGCCGACAACGGGATTTCTACGAGCAGTACTTC

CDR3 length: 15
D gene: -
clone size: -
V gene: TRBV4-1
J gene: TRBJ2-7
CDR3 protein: CASSHSQGRSYEQYF
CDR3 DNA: TGCGCCAGCAGCCATTCCCAGGGACGTTCCTACGAGCAGTACTTC

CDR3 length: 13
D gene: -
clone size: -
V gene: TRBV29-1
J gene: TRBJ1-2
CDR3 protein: CSVKAYANYGYTF
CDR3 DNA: TGCAGCGTTAAGGCATATGCTAACTATGGCTACACCTTC

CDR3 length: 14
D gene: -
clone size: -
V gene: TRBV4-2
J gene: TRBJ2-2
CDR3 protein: CASSQDRETGELFF
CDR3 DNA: TGTGCCAGCAGCCAAGATAGAGAGACCGGGGAGCTGTTTTTT

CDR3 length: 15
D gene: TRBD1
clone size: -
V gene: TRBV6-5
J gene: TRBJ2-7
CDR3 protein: CASNLGGTGGEKQYF
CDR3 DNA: TGTGCCAGCAACCTAGGAGGGACAGGGGGCGAAAAGCAGTACTTC

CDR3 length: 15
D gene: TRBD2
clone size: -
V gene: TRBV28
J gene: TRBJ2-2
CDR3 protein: CASSGSGRAVGELFF
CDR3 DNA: TGTGCCAGCAGTGGTAGCGGGAGGGCCGTCGGGGAGCTGTTTTTT

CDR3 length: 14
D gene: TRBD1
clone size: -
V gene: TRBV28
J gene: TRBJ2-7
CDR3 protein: CASRYRGRTYEQYF
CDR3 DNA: TGTGCCAGCAGATACAGGGGAAGAACCTACGAGCAGTACTTC

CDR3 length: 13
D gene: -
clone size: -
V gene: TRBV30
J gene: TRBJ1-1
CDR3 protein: CAWSVQGNTEAFF
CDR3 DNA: TGTGCCTGGAGTGTACAAGGTAACACTGAAGCTTTCTTT

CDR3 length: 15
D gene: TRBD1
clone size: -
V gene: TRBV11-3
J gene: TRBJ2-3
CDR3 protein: CASSSGTGATDTQYF
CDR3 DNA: TGTGCCAGCAGTTCCGGGACAGGTGCCACAGATACGCAGTATTTT

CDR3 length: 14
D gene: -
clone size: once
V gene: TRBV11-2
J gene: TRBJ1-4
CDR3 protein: CASSLDPFLPKLFF
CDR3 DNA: TGTGCCAGCAGCTTAGATCCTTTCCTCCCAAAACTGTTTTTT

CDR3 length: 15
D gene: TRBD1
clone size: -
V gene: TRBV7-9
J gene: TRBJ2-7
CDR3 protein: CASRPGTGRAYEQYF
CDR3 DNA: TGTGCCAGCAGGCCCGGGACAGGAAGGGCCTACGAGCAGTACTTC

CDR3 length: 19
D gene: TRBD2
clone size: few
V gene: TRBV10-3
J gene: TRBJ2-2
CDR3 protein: CAISAMRTSGSGYTGELFF
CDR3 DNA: TGTGCCATCAGTGCAATGCGGACTAGCGGGAGTGGGTACACCGGGGAGCTGTTTTTT

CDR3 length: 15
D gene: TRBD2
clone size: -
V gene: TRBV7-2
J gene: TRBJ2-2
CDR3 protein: CAGGLAGVWTGELFF
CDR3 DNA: TGTGCCGGGGGACTAGCGGGAGTCTGGACCGGGGAGCTGTTTTTT

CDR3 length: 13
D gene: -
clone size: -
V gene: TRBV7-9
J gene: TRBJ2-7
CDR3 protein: CASSAPGRPGQYF
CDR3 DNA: TGTGCCAGCAGCGCACCCGGGCGCCCTGGGCAGTACTTC

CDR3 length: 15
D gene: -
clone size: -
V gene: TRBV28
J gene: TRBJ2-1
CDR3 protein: CASKGNRDSYNEQFF
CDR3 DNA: TGTGCCAGCAAGGGGAACCGGGACTCCTACAATGAGCAGTTCTTC

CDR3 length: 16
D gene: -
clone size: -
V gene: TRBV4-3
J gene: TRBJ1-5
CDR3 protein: CASSQDHRQSNQPQHF
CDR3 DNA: TGCGCCAGCAGCCAAGATCACCGGCAGTCCAATCAGCCCCAGCATTTT

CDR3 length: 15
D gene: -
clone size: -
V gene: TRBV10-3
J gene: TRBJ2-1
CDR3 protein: CAISESEGSYNEQFF
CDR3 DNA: TGTGCCATCAGTGAGTCCGAAGGGTCCTACAATGAGCAGTTCTTC

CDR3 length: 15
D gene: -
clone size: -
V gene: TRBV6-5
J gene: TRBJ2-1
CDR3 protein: CASSYSGLANNEQFF
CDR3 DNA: TGTGCCAGCAGTTACTCGGGCCTAGCTAACAATGAGCAGTTCTTC

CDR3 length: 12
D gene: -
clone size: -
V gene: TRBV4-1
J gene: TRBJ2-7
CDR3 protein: CASSQDRYEQYF
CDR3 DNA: TGCGCCAGCAGCCAAGATCGCTACGAGCAGTACTTC

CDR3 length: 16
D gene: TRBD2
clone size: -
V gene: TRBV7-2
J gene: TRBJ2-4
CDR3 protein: CASSLPGLAGKNIQYF
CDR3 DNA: TGTGCCAGCAGCTTACCGGGACTAGCGGGCAAAAACATTCAGTACTTC

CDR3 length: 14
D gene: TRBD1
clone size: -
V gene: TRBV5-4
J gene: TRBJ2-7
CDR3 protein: CASSLGQGRSEQYF
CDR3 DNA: TGTGCCAGCAGCTTGGGACAGGGACGTTCTGAGCAGTACTTC

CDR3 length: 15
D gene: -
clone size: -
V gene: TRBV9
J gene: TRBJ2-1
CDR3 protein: CASSVEQGLHNEQFF
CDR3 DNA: TGTGCCAGCAGCGTAGAGCAGGGATTACACAATGAGCAGTTCTTC

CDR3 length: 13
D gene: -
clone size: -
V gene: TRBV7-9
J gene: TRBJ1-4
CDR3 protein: CASSLAGAGELFF
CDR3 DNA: TGTGCCAGCAGCTTAGCGGGGGCAGGTGAGCTGTTTTTT

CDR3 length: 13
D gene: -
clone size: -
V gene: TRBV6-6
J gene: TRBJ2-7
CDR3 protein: CASSRGGSGEQYF
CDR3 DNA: TGTGCCAGCAGCAGAGGGGGATCTGGGGAGCAGTACTTC

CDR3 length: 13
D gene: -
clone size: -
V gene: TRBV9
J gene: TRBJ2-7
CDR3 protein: CASSALGVSEQYF
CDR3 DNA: TGTGCCAGCAGCGCTCTTGGGGTGAGTGAGCAGTACTTC

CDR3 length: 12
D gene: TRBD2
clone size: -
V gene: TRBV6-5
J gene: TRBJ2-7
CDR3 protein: CASRGGVYEQYF
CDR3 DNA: TGTGCCAGCAGGGGAGGGGTCTACGAGCAGTACTTC

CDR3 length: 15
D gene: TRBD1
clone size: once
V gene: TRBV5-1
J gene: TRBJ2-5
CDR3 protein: CASSPDRADGETQYF
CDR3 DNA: TGCGCCAGCAGTCCGGACAGGGCGGATGGGGAGACCCAGTACTTC

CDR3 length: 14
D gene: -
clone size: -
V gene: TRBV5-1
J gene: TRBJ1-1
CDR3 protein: CASSPTGPNTEAFF
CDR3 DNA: TGCGCCAGCAGCCCAACAGGGCCGAACACTGAAGCTTTCTTT

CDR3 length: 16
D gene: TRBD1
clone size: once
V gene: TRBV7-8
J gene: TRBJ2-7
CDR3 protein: CASSLAGQGRTYEQYF
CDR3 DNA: TGTGCCAGCAGCTTAGCGGGACAGGGAAGGACCTACGAGCAGTACTTC